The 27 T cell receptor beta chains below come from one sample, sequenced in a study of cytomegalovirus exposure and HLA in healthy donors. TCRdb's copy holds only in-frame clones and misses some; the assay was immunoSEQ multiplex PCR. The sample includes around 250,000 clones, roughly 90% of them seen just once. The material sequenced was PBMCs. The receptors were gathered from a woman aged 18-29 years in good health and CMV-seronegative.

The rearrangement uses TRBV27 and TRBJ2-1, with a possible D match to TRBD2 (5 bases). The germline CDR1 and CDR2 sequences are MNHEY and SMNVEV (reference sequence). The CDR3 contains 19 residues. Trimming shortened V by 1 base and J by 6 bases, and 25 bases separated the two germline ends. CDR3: CASSLFGRKRWLACNEQFF. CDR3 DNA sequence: TGTGCCAGCAGTTTATTTGGGAGAAAGAGGTGGTTGGCGTGCAATGAGCAGTTCTTC.

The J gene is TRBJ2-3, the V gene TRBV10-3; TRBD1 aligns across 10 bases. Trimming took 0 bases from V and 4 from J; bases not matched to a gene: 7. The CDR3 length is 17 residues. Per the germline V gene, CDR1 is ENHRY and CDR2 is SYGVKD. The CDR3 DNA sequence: TGTGCCATCAGTGAGTCGCCGGGACAGGGGACCTCAGATACGCAGTATTTT. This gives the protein CAISESPGQGTSDTQYF.

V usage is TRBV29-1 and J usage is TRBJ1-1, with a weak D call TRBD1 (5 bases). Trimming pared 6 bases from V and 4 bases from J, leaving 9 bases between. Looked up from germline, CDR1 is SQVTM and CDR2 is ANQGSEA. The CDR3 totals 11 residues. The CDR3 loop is CSVKTVTEAFF. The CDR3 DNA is TGCAGCGTGAAGACAGTCACTGAAGCTTTCTTT.

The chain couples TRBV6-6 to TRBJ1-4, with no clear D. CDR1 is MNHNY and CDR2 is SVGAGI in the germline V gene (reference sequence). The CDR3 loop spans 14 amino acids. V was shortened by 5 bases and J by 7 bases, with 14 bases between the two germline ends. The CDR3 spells CASSQEGNSEKLFF. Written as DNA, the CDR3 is TGTGCCAGCAGTCAGGAGGGTAATTCTGAAAAACTGTTTTTT.

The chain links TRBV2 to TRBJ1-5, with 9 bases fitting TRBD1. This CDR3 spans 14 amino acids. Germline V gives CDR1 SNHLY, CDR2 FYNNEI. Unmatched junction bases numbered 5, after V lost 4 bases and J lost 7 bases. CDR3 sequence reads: CASSVQGAGQPQHF. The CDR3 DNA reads TGTGCCAGCAGTGTACAGGGGGCTGGACAGCCCCAGCATTTT.

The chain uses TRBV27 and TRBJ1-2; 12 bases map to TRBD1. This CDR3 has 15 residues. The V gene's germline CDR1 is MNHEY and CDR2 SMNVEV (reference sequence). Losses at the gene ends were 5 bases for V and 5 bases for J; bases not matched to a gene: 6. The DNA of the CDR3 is TGTGCCAGCAGTCCGGGACAGGGGGCGTGGTATGGCTACACCTTC. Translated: CASSPGQGAWYGYTF.

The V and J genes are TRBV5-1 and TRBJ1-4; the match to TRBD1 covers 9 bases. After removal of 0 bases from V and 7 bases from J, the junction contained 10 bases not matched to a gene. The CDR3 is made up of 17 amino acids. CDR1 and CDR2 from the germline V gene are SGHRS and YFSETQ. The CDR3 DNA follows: TGCGCCAGCAGCTTGGCGGGACAGGGAGTTCGGGGTGAAAAACTGTTTTTT. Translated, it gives CASSLAGQGVRGEKLFF.

CDR3 sequence reads: CASTLPDRTNEQFF. CDR3 DNA sequence: TGTGCCAGCACCCTACCGGACAGGACGAATGAGCAGTTCTTC. V gene TRBV28 combines with J gene TRBJ2-1, with TRBD1 identical over 7 bases. This CDR3 has 14 amino acids. Germline values: CDR1 MDHEN, CDR2 SYDVKM. The J segment lost 7 bases and the V segment lost 7 bases, leaving 10 bases of the junction unmatched.

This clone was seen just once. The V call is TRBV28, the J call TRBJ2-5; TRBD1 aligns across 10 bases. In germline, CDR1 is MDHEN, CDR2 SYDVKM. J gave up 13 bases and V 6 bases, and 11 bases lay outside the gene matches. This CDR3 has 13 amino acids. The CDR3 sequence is CASSRGTGAHGYF. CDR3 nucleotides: TGTGCCAGCAGCCGCGGGACAGGGGCGCACGGGTACTTC.

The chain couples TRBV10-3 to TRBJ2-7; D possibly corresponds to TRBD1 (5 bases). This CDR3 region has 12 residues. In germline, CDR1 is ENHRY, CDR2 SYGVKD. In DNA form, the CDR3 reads TGTGCAACTCTTAGCCCAAGGGGCGAGCAGTACTTC. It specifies CATLSPRGEQYF.

The CDR3: CAQPGGNTIYF. The DNA for the CDR3 is TGCGCACAACCAGGGGGAAACACCATATATTTT. V usage is TRBV23-1 and J usage is TRBJ1-3, with D possibly being TRBD1 (5 bases). TRBV23-1 is assigned to the ORF class and has an uncertain function. This CDR3 is built from 11 residues.

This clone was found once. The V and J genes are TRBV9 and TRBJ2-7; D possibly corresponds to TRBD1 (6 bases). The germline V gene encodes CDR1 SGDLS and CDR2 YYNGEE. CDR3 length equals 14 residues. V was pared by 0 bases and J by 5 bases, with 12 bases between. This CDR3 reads CASSVALQGNEQYF. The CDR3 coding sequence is TGTGCCAGCAGCGTAGCGCTTCAGGGGAACGAGCAGTACTTC.

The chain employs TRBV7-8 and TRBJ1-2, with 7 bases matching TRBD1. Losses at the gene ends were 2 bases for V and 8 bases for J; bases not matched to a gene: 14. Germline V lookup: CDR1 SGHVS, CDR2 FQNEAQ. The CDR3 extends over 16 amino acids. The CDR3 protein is CASSLKVTGSARGYTF. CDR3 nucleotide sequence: TGTGCCAGCAGCTTAAAGGTGACAGGGTCCGCGCGGGGCTACACCTTC.

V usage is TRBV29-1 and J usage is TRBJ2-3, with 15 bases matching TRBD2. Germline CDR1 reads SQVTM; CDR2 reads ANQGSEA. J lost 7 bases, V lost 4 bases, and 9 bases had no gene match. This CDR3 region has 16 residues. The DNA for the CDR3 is TGCAGCGTTGCCCGGACTAGCGGGGGGGCCGGGAATACGCAGTATTTT. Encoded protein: CSVARTSGGAGNTQYF.

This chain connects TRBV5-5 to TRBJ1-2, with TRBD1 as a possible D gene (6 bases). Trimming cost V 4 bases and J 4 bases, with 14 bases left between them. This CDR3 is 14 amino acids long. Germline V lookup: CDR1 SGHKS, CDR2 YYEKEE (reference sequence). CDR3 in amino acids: CASSLGQPLYGYTF. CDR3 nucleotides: TGTGCCAGCAGCCTCGGACAGCCACTCTATGGCTACACCTTC.

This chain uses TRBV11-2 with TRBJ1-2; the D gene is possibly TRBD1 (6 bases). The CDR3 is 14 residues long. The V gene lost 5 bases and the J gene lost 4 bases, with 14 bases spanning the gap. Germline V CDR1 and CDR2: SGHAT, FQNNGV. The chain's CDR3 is CASSRGGMSYGYTF. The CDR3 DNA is TGTGCCAGCAGCCGAGGGGGTATGAGCTATGGCTACACCTTC. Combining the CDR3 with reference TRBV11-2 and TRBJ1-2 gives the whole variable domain EAGVAQSPRYKIIEKRQSVAFWCNPISGHATLYWYQQILGQGPKLLIQFQNNGVVDDSQLPKDRFSAERLKGVDSTLKIQPAKLEDSAVYLCASSRGGMSYGYTFGSGTRLTVV.

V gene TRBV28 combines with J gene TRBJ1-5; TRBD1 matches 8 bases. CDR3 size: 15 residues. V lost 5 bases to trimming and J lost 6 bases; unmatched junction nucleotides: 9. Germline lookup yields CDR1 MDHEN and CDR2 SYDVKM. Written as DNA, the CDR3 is TGTGCCAGCAGTACACAGGACAGGGATCTTCAGCCCCAGCATTTT. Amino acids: CASSTQDRDLQPQHF.

The CDR3 here is CASSVGGPYGYTF. The CDR3 nucleotides read TGCGCCAGCAGTGTTGGAGGGCCCTATGGCTACACCTTC. This sequence joins TRBV5-1 and TRBJ1-2; D call uncertain. The CDR3 has 13 residues. Germline V gives CDR1 SGHRS, CDR2 YFSETQ. Trimming left V 5 bases short and J 4 bases short, with 12 bases between.

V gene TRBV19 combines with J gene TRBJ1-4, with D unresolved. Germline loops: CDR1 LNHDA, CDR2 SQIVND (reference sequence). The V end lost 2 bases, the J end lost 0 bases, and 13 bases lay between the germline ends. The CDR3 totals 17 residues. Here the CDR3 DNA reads TGTGCCAGTAGTATATTGCTGACAACCACAACTAATGAAAAACTGTTTTTT. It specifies CASSILLTTTTNEKLFF. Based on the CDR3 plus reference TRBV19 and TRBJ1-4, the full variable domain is DGGITQSPKYLFRKEGQNVTLSCEQNLNHDAMYWYRQDPGQGLRLIYYSQIVNDFQKGDIAEGYSVSREKKESFPLTVTSAQKNPTAFYLCASSILLTTTTNEKLFFGSGTQLSVL.

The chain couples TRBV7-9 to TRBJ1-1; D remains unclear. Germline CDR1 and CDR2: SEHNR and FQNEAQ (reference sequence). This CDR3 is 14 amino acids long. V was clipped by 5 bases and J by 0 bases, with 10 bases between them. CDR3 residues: CASSRIEVNTEAFF. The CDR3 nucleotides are TGTGCCAGCAGCCGAATCGAGGTGAACACTGAAGCTTTCTTT.

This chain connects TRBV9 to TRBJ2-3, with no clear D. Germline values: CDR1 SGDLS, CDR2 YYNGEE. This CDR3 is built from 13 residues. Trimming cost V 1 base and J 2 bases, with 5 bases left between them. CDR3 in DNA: TGTGCCAGCAGCGTAATATACACAGATACGCAGTATTTT. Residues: CASSVIYTDTQYF.

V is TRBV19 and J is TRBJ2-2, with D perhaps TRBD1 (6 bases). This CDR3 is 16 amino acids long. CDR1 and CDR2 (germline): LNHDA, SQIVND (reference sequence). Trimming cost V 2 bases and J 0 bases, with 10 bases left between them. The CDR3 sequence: CASSIQGPANTGELFF. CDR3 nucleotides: TGTGCCAGTAGTATACAGGGGCCCGCGAACACCGGGGAGCTGTTTTTT.

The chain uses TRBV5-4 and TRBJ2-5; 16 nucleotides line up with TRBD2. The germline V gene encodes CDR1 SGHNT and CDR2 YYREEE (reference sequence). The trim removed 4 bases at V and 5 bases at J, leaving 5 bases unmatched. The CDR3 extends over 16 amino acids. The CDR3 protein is CASSRGLAGGSETQYF. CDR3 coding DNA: TGTGCCAGCAGCCGGGGACTAGCGGGGGGGTCGGAGACCCAGTACTTC.

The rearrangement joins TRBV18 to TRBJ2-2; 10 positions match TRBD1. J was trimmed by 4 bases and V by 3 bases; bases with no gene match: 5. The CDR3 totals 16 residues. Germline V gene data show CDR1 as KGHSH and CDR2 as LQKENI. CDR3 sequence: CASSPTGQGSTGELFF. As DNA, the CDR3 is TGTGCCAGCTCACCGACGGGACAGGGGAGCACCGGGGAGCTGTTTTTT.

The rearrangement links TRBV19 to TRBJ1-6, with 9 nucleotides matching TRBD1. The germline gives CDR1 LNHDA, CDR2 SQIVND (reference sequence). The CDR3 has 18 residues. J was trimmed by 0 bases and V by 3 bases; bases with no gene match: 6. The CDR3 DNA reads TGTGCCAGTAGTATGGGGACAGGGTCAAGCTCCTATAATTCACCCCTCCACTTT. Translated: CASSMGTGSSSYNSPLHF.

Written as DNA, the CDR3 is TGTGCCAGCAGTTACCTTCGGGACATTACTAATGAAAAACTGTTTTTT. Translation gives CASSYLRDITNEKLFF. The chain employs TRBV6-5 and TRBJ1-4; D possibly corresponds to TRBD1 (6 bases). The CDR3 sequence is 16 residues long. V lost 2 bases and J lost 2, with 12 bases in between. Germline-derived CDR1 and CDR2 are MNHEY and SVGAGI.

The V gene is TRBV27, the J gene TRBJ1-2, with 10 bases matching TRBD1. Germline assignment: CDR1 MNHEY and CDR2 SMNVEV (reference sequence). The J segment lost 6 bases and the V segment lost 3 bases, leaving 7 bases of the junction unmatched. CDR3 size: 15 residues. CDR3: CASSLGTGVGNGYTF. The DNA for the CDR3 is TGTGCCAGCAGTTTGGGGACAGGGGTGGGGAATGGCTACACCTTC.